This T cell receptor (beta chain) was captured in a study of shared T cell receptors in the human thymus. CDR3 length: 19 residues. Germline assignment: CDR1 SGHNT and CDR2 YYREEE (reference sequence). The V gene lost 4 bases and the J gene lost 1 base, with 26 bases spanning the gap. Data came from immunoSEQ multiplex PCR; TCRdb stores just in-frame clones and leaves some out. There are approximately 400,000 clones in the sample; over 90% occur only once, and around 0.019% lies in the top ten. The specimen sequenced was thymocytes. The chain carries TRBV5-4 and TRBJ2-5; D possibly corresponds to TRBD1 (6 bases). The clonotype was recovered from a human donor. The CDR3 sequence: CASSLTGESGGRVQETQYF. CDR3 nucleotides: TGTGCCAGCAGCCTCACCGGTGAATCTGGGGGCAGGGTCCAAGAGACCCAGTACTTC.